These 18 T cell receptor beta chains share one sample of origin, sequenced in a study of T cell responses to AZD1222 COVID-19 vaccine. Data came from immunoSEQ multiplex PCR; TCRdb stores just in-frame clones and leaves some out. The data hold just under 75,000 clones, with over 60% observed a single time. The sequences come from peripheral blood, collected 28 days after the second AZD1222 dose. The receptors shown here come from an adult who received the AZD1222 COVID-19 vaccine.

The V and J genes are TRBV2 and TRBJ1-4; 7 nucleotides line up with TRBD1. J lost 8 bases, V lost 6 bases, and 9 bases had no gene match. This CDR3 is built from 14 residues. Germline V gives CDR1 SNHLY, CDR2 FYNNEI. The CDR3 region has the DNA TGTGCCAGCAGGCCGACAGGGCCAGAGGAAAAACTGTTTTTT. It specifies CASRPTGPEEKLFF.

This sequence joins TRBV7-2 and TRBJ2-5, with D uncertain. Per germline, CDR1 SGHTA and CDR2 FQGNSA. The CDR3 is 11 amino acids. Trimming shortened V by 1 base and J by 7 bases, and 4 bases separated the two germline ends. CDR3 in amino acids: CASSLGGTQYF. The CDR3 DNA is TGTGCCAGCAGCTTAGGGGGGACCCAGTACTTC.

The chain joins TRBV12-3 or TRBV12-4 to TRBJ2-3; D gene unclear. Trimming removed 6 bases at V and 6 bases at J, with 7 bases between. The CDR3 has 11 amino acids. For the CDR3, the DNA is TGTGCCAGCAGCCGTGGGGATACGCAGTATTTT. Translated, it gives CASSRGDTQYF.

The gene calls are TRBV28 and TRBJ2-1, with unresolved D. This CDR3 is 13 amino acids long. CDR1 is MDHEN and CDR2 is SYDVKM in the germline V gene. V was pared by 3 bases and J by 4 bases, with 7 bases between. The CDR3 sequence is CASSFPSYNEQFF. Written as DNA, the CDR3 is TGTGCCAGCAGTTTCCCTAGTTACAATGAGCAGTTCTTC.

The rearrangement uses TRBV10-3 and TRBJ2-7, with a possible D match to TRBD1 (6 bases). This CDR3 has 13 amino acids. Germline lookup yields CDR1 ENHRY and CDR2 SYGVKD. Trimming took off 5 bases at V and 5 bases at J, with 13 bases between the two ends. The CDR3 DNA follows: TGTGCCATCAGTCACAGGGAGCGCAACGAGCAGTACTTC. As protein: CAISHRERNEQYF.

The genes are TRBV7-9 and TRBJ2-7; TRBD2 matches 10 bases. The CDR3 has 17 residues. The V and J ends lost 0 bases and 5 bases, in that order; junction bases with no gene match: 10. Germline values: CDR1 SEHNR, CDR2 FQNEAQ (reference sequence). CDR3 amino acids: CASSLAVASGGYNEQYF. As DNA, the CDR3 is TGTGCCAGCAGCTTAGCGGTGGCTAGCGGGGGATATAACGAGCAGTACTTC.

The gene calls are TRBV13 and TRBJ2-2; D is unresolved. This CDR3 region has 12 residues. Germline V lookup: CDR1 PRHDT, CDR2 FYEKMQ (reference sequence). The V end lost 5 bases, the J end lost 5 bases, and 6 bases lay between the germline ends. The CDR3 sequence is CASSDLTGELFF. The CDR3 nucleotides read TGTGCCAGCAGCGATCTTACCGGGGAGCTGTTTTTT.

Only a few counts were recorded for this clone. This rearrangement joins TRBV28 to TRBJ2-7; 8 nucleotides align to TRBD2. CDR1 is MDHEN and CDR2 is SYDVKM in the germline V gene. The CDR3 has 13 amino acids. With 3 bases clipped from V and 3 bases from J, the junction kept 1 base outside the gene matches. The DNA for the CDR3 is TGTGCCAGCAGTTTCCTAGCGGGCTACGAGCAGTACTTC. Its translation is CASSFLAGYEQYF.

The V and J genes are TRBV5-1 and TRBJ2-5; TRBD1 is a possible D gene (6 bases). The V gene lost 2 bases and the J gene lost 1 base, with 12 bases spanning the gap. Germline CDR1 and CDR2: SGHRS and YFSETQ. The CDR3 totals 15 residues. This CDR3 reads CASSLQGVLQETQYF. In DNA, the CDR3 is TGCGCCAGCAGCTTACAGGGAGTTCTCCAAGAGACCCAGTACTTC.

The chain recombines TRBV7-9 with TRBJ2-1; the D gene is possibly TRBD2 (5 bases). Germline values: CDR1 SEHNR, CDR2 FQNEAQ (reference sequence). The CDR3 is made up of 13 amino acids. The V gene lost 5 bases and the J gene lost 3 bases, with 8 bases spanning the gap. CDR3 coding DNA: TGTGCCAGCAGCACCCGGGACTACAATGAGCAGTTCTTC. Its translation is CASSTRDYNEQFF.

This chain links TRBV4-1 with TRBJ2-2; 10 bases are a match to TRBD1. This CDR3 has 15 residues. Looked up from germline, CDR1 is MGHRA and CDR2 is YSYEKL. Losses at the gene ends were 1 base for V and 6 bases for J; bases not matched to a gene: 2. The CDR3, as DNA: TGCGCCAGCAGCCAAGTAGGGACAGGGGCCGGGGAGCTGTTTTTT. Amino acid sequence: CASSQVGTGAGELFF.

The chain combines TRBV3-1 (or the pseudogene TRBV3-2) with TRBJ2-7; no reliable D call. V was cut by 2 bases and J by 3 bases, with 8 bases left in between. Germline lookup yields CDR1 LGHDT and CDR2 YNNKEL (reference sequence). The length of the CDR3 is 13 residues. CDR3 loop: CASSQSFVYEQYF. CDR3 coding DNA: TGTGCCAGCAGCCAATCCTTCGTCTACGAGCAGTACTTC.

This clone has a handful of counts. The chain has TRBV7-9 and TRBJ2-7; D tentatively reads TRBD1 or TRBD2 (5 bases each). Germline values: CDR1 SEHNR, CDR2 FQNEAQ (reference sequence). Trimming shortened V by 4 bases and J by 0 bases, and 16 bases separated the two germline ends. The length of the CDR3 is 16 residues. In DNA, the CDR3 is TGTGCCAGCAGCTCCCCCCCAGCAGGGAGCTCCTACGAGCAGTACTTC. It yields the protein CASSSPPAGSSYEQYF. The variable domain in full, completed from reference TRBV7-9 and TRBJ2-7, reads DTGVSQNPRHKITKRGQNVTFRCDPISEHNRLYWYRQTLGQGPEFLTYFQNEAQLEKSRLLSDRFSAERPKGSFSTLEIQRTEQGDSAMYLCASSSPPAGSSYEQYFGPGTRLTVT.

The rearrangement uses TRBV9 and TRBJ2-3; no clear D gene. The germline V gene encodes CDR1 SGDLS and CDR2 YYNGEE. The CDR3 runs 16 residues. Between the trimmed V and J ends, which lost 4 bases and 0 bases, there was a span of 15 bases. The CDR3 nucleotides are TGTGCCAGCAGCCCGTTTAGGCGACTTAGCACAGATACGCAGTATTTT. Translated: CASSPFRRLSTDTQYF.

This clone showed up just a few times. The chain carries TRBV6-2 or TRBV6-3 and TRBJ1-2; D may be TRBD1 (6 bases). Between the trimmed V and J ends, which lost 5 bases and 5 bases, there was a span of 15 bases. Germline V gene lookup returns CDR1 MNHEY and CDR2 SVGEGT. CDR3 length equals 14 residues. The DNA for the CDR3 is TGTGCCAGCAGTCAAGGGACACGCCGATATGGCTACACCTTC. The encoded protein is CASSQGTRRYGYTF.

The V and J genes are TRBV12-3 or TRBV12-4 and TRBJ1-1; the D is unclear. Deletions cut 10 bases from V and 2 bases from J, with 14 bases between. The CDR3 is made up of 13 amino acids. CDR3 sequence: CATTQTGNTEAFF. CDR3 bases: TGTGCCACCACTCAGACCGGTAACACTGAAGCTTTCTTT.

The V call is TRBV6-5, the J call TRBJ1-1; weak D call: TRBD1 (5 bases). In germline, CDR1 is MNHEY, CDR2 SVGAGI. Trimming stripped 5 bases from V and 8 bases from J, with 21 bases between. CDR3 length equals 15 residues. CDR3 sequence: CASSHAALGTLEAFF. CDR3 nucleotide sequence: TGTGCCAGCAGTCACGCCGCTCTCGGGACTTTGGAAGCTTTCTTT.

The chain links TRBV28 to TRBJ1-3; D not certain. The CDR3 has 13 amino acids. Germline-derived CDR1 and CDR2 are MDHEN and SYDVKM. Trimming left V 6 bases short and J 7 bases short, with 13 bases between. CDR3 region: CASSGPKYNTIYF. DNA of the CDR3: TGTGCCAGCAGCGGCCCTAAATACAACACCATATATTTT.